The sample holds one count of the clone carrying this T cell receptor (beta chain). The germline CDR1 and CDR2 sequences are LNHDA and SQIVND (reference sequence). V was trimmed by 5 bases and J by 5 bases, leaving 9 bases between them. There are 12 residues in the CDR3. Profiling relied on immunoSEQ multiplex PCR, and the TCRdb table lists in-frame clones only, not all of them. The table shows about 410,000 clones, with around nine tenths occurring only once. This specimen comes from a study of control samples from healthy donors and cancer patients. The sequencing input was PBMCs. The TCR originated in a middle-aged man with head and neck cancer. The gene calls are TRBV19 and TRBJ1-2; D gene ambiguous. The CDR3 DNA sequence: TGTGCCAGTAGTCCTGGGAAGTATGGCTACACCTTC. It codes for CASSPGKYGYTF.